The 23 T cell receptor beta chains in this list originate from one sample, sequenced in a study of blood T cell repertoires in COVID-19. Sequencing was performed with immunoSEQ multiplex PCR; in TCRdb, only in-frame clones are kept and a portion is missing. The repertoire holds about 250,000 clones, with 70% to 90% as singletons. The specimen was peripheral blood. These receptor sequences come from a man between 18 and 29 years old with active or convalescent COVID-19.

This chain joins TRBV30 and TRBJ1-3; D remains ambiguous. Trimming removed 1 base from V and 2 bases from J, with 12 bases in between. The length of the CDR3 is 15 residues. The germline CDR1 and CDR2 sequences are GTSNPN and SVGIG (reference sequence). As DNA, the CDR3 is TGTGCCTGGAGTGCCCGACGAGCGGCTGGAAACACCATATATTTT. This gives the protein CAWSARRAAGNTIYF.

This clone was recorded a few times. This chain joins TRBV7-2 and TRBJ1-4; 7 nucleotides match TRBD1. CDR3 length equals 13 residues. V shed 0 bases and J 12 bases; nucleotides not matched to a gene: 4. The germline gives CDR1 SGHTA, CDR2 FQGNSA. Here the CDR3 reads CASSLARQGELFF. In DNA form, the CDR3 reads TGTGCCAGCAGCTTAGCGCGACAGGGCGAACTGTTTTTT.

The V and J genes are TRBV28 and TRBJ2-7; 14 bases map to TRBD2. V lost 6 bases, J lost 1 base, and 8 bases stayed unmatched. The CDR3 covers 17 residues. Germline CDR1 reads MDHEN; CDR2 reads SYDVKM. This CDR3 is CASSRGTSGRWSYEQYF. The CDR3, as DNA: TGTGCCAGCAGCCGGGGGACTAGCGGGAGATGGTCCTACGAGCAGTACTTC.

This sequence joins TRBV14 and TRBJ2-7; 8 positions agree with TRBD1. Trimming removed 11 bases from V and 0 bases from J; junction bases left unmatched: 15. The CDR3 is 16 residues long. Germline V gene lookup returns CDR1 SGHDN and CDR2 FVKESK. The CDR3 region has the DNA TGTGCCGGGTGCAGGGGGCATTCTCTCAGCTCCTACGAGCAGTACTTC. Protein: CAGCRGHSLSSYEQYF.

The chain recombines TRBV7-9 with TRBJ1-2, with TRBD1 matching over 8 bases. With V trimmed by 1 base and J by 6 bases, 4 bases remained unmatched. CDR1 is SEHNR, CDR2 FQNEAQ, per germline (reference sequence). This CDR3 has 14 residues. CDR3 residues: CASSLGTGIDGYTF. As DNA, the CDR3 is TGTGCCAGCAGCTTAGGGACAGGGATCGATGGCTACACCTTC.

The table lists this clone with a count of one. This chain connects TRBV6-2 or TRBV6-3 to TRBJ2-7, with D perhaps matching TRBD2 (6 bases). Trimming stripped 4 bases from V and 3 bases from J, with 10 bases between. There are 13 residues in the CDR3. Germline V gene sequence: CDR1 MNHEY, CDR2 SVGEGT. The CDR3: CASSLAAHYEQYF. In nucleotides, the CDR3 is TGTGCCAGCAGTTTAGCGGCGCACTACGAGCAGTACTTC.

The J gene is TRBJ2-2, the V gene TRBV9; 12 bases are a match to TRBD2. V trimming: 2 bases; J trimming: 5 bases; junction bases outside the gene matches: 10. The CDR3 has 18 residues. Germline CDR1 reads SGDLS; CDR2 reads YYNGEE. CDR3 DNA: TGTGCCAGCAGCGTTACGACTAGCGGGGGACGTTCGACCGGGGAGCTGTTTTTT. Translated: CASSVTTSGGRSTGELFF.

The chain is built from TRBV24-1 and TRBJ2-2, with 8 bases aligning to TRBD1. Trimming removed 12 bases from V and 4 bases from J; junction bases left unmatched: 9. CDR1 KGHDR and CDR2 SFDVKD come from the germline V gene. This CDR3 has 14 residues. The CDR3 region has the DNA TGTGCCTCCCAGGACAGGGCGATCACCGGGGAGCTGTTTTTT. This gives the protein CASQDRAITGELFF.

The chain has TRBV2 and TRBJ2-1, with D maybe TRBD2 (5 bases). Germline CDR1 is SNHLY and CDR2 is FYNNEI. The CDR3 sequence is 19 residues long. V was trimmed by 2 bases and J by 7 bases, leaving 27 bases between them. The CDR3 loop is CASSENEGPHVGLVNEQFF. The CDR3 DNA is TGTGCCAGCAGTGAAAATGAGGGCCCCCATGTCGGGTTGGTTAATGAGCAGTTCTTC.

The chain uses TRBV5-1 and TRBJ1-1; TRBD1 aligns across 8 bases. The CDR3 consists of 15 residues. The germline CDR1 and CDR2 sequences are SGHRS and YFSETQ. After removal of 4 bases from V and 7 bases from J, the junction contained 12 bases not matched to a gene. DNA of the CDR3: TGCGCCAGCAGCGGCGGGACAGGTAGTAGAGTTGAAGCTTTCTTT. Amino acids: CASSGGTGSRVEAFF.

This clone was observed a handful of times. The gene calls are TRBV29-1 and TRBJ1-5, with 8 positions matching TRBD1. The CDR3 is 15 amino acids. V lost 4 bases and J lost 1; bases outside the gene matches: 6. Germline CDR1 reads SQVTM; CDR2 reads ANQGSEA. CDR3 in DNA: TGCAGCGTTGTGGTCGGACAGGGAAGCAATCAGCCCCAGCATTTT. Translated, it gives CSVVVGQGSNQPQHF.

The chain joins TRBV14 to TRBJ2-3; 9 nucleotides agree with TRBD1. Germline CDR1 is SGHDN and CDR2 is FVKESK. The CDR3 covers 17 residues. V dropped 4 bases and J dropped 5; count of bases not matched to a gene: 13. The CDR3 region is CASSLGKTGGFVDTQYF. CDR3 DNA sequence: TGTGCCAGCAGCCTCGGGAAGACAGGGGGATTCGTAGATACGCAGTATTTT.

V is TRBV29-1 and J is TRBJ1-1, with a tentative D call TRBD1 (5 bases). This CDR3 contains 13 residues. Trimming removed 4 bases at V and 3 bases at J, with 12 bases between. Germline loops: CDR1 SQVTM, CDR2 ANQGSEA. The DNA of the CDR3 is TGCAGCGTTGCCCCAACCAGGGACACTGAAGCTTTCTTT. It is translated as CSVAPTRDTEAFF.

This clone was observed once. This chain connects TRBV5-6 to TRBJ1-6; D remains unclear. Deletions cut 0 bases from V and 0 bases from J, with 10 bases between. Looked up from germline, CDR1 is SGHDT and CDR2 is YYEEEE. The CDR3 is 17 amino acids. CDR3 region: CASSLGSGSSYNSPLHF. CDR3 coding DNA: TGTGCCAGCAGCTTGGGGTCGGGGAGCTCCTATAATTCACCCCTCCACTTT.

The rearrangement links TRBV19 to TRBJ1-2; D is unresolved. There are 16 residues in the CDR3. Per germline, CDR1 LNHDA and CDR2 SQIVND (reference sequence). Trimming took 0 bases from V and 4 from J, leaving 15 bases between them. Here the CDR3 reads CASSIDPIRASYGYTF. The CDR3 region has the DNA TGTGCCAGTAGTATAGATCCTATCCGAGCAAGCTATGGCTACACCTTC. Complete variable domain (other parts from reference TRBV19 and TRBJ1-2): DGGITQSPKYLFRKEGQNVTLSCEQNLNHDAMYWYRQDPGQGLRLIYYSQIVNDFQKGDIAEGYSVSREKKESFPLTVTSAQKNPTAFYLCASSIDPIRASYGYTFGSGTRLTVV.

The chain carries TRBV25-1 and TRBJ1-1; the match to TRBD1 covers 8 bases. V lost 2 bases and J lost 4; bases outside the gene matches: 6. This CDR3 has 15 residues. Germline CDR1 is MGHDK and CDR2 is SYGVNS. DNA for the CDR3: TGTGCCAGCAGTGAACAGGGGGCGAGGGTCACTGAAGCTTTCTTT. This translates into CASSEQGARVTEAFF.

The CDR3 spells CASSRNYEQFF. In nucleotides, the CDR3 is TGTGCCAGCAGCCGAAACTATGAGCAGTTCTTC. The genes are TRBV7-2 and TRBJ2-1; no clear D gene. This CDR3 is 11 amino acids long. Per the germline V gene, CDR1 is SGHTA and CDR2 is FQGNSA. Trimming took 5 bases from V and 8 from J, leaving 7 bases between them. Combining the CDR3 with reference TRBV7-2 and TRBJ2-1 gives the whole variable domain GAGVSQSPSNKVTEKGKDVELRCDPISGHTALYWYRQSLGQGLEFLIYFQGNSAPDKSGLPSDRFSAERTGGSVSTLTIQRTQQEDSAVYLCASSRNYEQFFGPGTRLTVL.

This clone has just a few counts. The V call is TRBV5-5, the J call TRBJ1-6; D remains ambiguous. The germline CDR1 and CDR2 sequences are SGHKS and YYEKEE (reference sequence). CDR3 size: 15 residues. The V end was cut by 1 base, the J end by 5 bases, with 10 bases between. CDR3 amino acids: CASSLFSSDNSPLHF. CDR3 nucleotides: TGTGCCAGCAGCTTGTTTTCCAGCGATAATTCACCCCTCCACTTT.

The V gene is TRBV11-3, the J gene TRBJ1-1, with TRBD1 matching over 8 bases. V dropped 4 bases and J dropped 1; count of bases not matched to a gene: 11. Per germline, CDR1 SGHNT and CDR2 YENEEA. This CDR3 is built from 17 residues. The CDR3 nucleotides are TGTGCCAGCAGCTATCAACCCGCCGGACAGGGGAACACTGAAGCTTTCTTT. It specifies CASSYQPAGQGNTEAFF.

CDR3 sequence (DNA): TGTGCCAGCAGTTACTCACCGGGACAGGGAAATCAGCCCCAGCATTTT. It yields the protein CASSYSPGQGNQPQHF. The chain combines TRBV6-2 or TRBV6-3 with TRBJ1-5; the match to TRBD1 covers 9 bases. Germline CDR1 MNHEY, CDR2 SVGEGT. This CDR3 comprises 16 residues. Trimming removed 0 bases from V and 4 bases from J; junction bases left unmatched: 4.

The J gene is TRBJ2-7, the V gene TRBV6-6; 7 bases agree with TRBD1. In germline, CDR1 is MNHNY, CDR2 SVGAGI (reference sequence). The V and J ends lost 8 bases and 7 bases, in that order; junction bases with no gene match: 14. The CDR3 runs to 14 residues. CDR3 nucleotides: TGTGCCAGCCGCCGGGACAGAGCATGGGGGGAGCAGTACTTC. It translates to CASRRDRAWGEQYF.

The genes are TRBV7-8 and TRBJ1-6; 7 nucleotides match TRBD1. The CDR3 totals 16 residues. Germline V lookup: CDR1 SGHVS, CDR2 FQNEAQ. V shed 5 bases and J 1 base; nucleotides not matched to a gene: 5. CDR3 in amino acids: CASSPDRVSYNSPLHF. The CDR3 DNA follows: TGTGCCAGCAGCCCAGACAGGGTTTCCTATAATTCACCCCTCCACTTT.

The CDR3 DNA is TGTGCCAGCTCACCAGTTTTGCAGGGAGGCAATGAGCAGTTCTTC. This encodes CASSPVLQGGNEQFF. The chain links TRBV18 to TRBJ2-1, with D tentatively TRBD2 (6 bases). V lost 2 bases and J 6 bases, leaving 14 bases between the germline ends. The V gene's germline CDR1 is KGHSH and CDR2 LQKENI. The CDR3 extends over 15 amino acids. The whole variable domain, remainder taken from reference TRBV18 and TRBJ2-1, is NAGVMQNPRHLVRRRGQEARLRCSPMKGHSHVYWYRQLPEEGLKFMVYLQKENIIDESGMPKERFSAEFPKEGPSILRIQQVVRGDSAAYFCASSPVLQGGNEQFFGPGTRLTVL.